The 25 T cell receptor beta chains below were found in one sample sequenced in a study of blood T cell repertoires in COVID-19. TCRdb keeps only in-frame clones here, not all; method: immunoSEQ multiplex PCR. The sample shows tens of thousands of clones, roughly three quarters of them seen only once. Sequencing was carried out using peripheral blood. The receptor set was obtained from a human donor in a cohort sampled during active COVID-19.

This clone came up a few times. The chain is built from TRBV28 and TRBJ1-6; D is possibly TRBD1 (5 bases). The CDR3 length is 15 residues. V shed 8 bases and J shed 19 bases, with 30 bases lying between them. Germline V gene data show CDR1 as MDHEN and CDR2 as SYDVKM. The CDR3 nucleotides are TGTGCCAGCTCAACTTTTAAACAGGAGCGGGGTTTTTGTCACTTT. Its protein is CASSTFKQERGFCHF.

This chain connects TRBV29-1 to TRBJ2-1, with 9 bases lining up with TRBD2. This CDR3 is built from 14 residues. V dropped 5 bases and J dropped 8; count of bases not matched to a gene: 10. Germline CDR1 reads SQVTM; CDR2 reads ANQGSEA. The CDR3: CSVYSLAGRDEQFF. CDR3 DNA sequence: TGCAGCGTTTATAGCCTAGCGGGGAGGGATGAGCAGTTCTTC.

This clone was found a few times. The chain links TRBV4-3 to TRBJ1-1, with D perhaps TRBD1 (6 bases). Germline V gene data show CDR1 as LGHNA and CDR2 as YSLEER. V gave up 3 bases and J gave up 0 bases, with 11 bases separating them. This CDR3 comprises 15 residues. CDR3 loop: CASSQGEGVNTEAFF. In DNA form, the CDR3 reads TGCGCCAGCAGCCAGGGAGAGGGGGTGAACACTGAAGCTTTCTTT.

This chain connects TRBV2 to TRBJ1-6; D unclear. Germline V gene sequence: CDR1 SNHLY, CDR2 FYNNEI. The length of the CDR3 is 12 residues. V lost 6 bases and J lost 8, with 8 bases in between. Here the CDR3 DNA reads TGTGCCAGCAGCCGTCTAGATTCACCCCTCCACTTT. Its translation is CASSRLDSPLHF.

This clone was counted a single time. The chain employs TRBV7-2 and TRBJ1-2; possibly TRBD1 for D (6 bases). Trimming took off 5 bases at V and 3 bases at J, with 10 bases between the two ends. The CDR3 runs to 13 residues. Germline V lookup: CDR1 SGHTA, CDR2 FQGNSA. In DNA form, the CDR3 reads TGTGCCAGCAGCACCAGGACAGACTATGGCTACACCTTC. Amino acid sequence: CASSTRTDYGYTF.

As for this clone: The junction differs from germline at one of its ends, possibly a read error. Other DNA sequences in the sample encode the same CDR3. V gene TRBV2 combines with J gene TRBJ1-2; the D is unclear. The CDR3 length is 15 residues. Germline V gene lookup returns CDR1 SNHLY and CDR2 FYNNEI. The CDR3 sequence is CASTEGGRSNYGYTF. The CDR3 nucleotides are TGTGCCAGCACCGAGGGAGGGCGTTCTAATTATGGCTACACCTTC. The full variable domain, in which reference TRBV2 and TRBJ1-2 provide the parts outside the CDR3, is EPEVTQTPSHQVTQMGQEVILRCVPISNHLYFYWYRQILGQKVEFLVSFYNNEISEKSEIFDDQFSVERPDGSNFTLKIRSTKLEDSAMYFCASTEGGRSNYGYTFGSGTRLTVV.

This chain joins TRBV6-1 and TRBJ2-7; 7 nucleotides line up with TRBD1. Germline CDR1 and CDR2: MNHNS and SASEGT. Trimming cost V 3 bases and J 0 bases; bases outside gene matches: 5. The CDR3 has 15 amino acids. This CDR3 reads CASSEHRGSSYEQYF. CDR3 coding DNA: TGTGCCAGCAGTGAGCACAGGGGCAGCTCCTACGAGCAGTACTTC.

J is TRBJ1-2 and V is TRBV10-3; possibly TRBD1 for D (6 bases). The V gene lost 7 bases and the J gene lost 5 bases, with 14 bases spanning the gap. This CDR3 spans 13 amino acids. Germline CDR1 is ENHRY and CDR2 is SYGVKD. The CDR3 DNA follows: TGTGCCATCAAGGGGGATGGCCGTTATGGCTACACCTTC. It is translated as CAIKGDGRYGYTF.

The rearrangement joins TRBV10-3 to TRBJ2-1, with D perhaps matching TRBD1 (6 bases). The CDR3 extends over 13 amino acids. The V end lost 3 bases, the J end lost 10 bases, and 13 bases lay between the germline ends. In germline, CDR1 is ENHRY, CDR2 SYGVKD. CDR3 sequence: CAISDGTTGEQFF. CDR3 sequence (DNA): TGTGCCATCAGTGACGGGACAACCGGGGAGCAGTTCTTC.

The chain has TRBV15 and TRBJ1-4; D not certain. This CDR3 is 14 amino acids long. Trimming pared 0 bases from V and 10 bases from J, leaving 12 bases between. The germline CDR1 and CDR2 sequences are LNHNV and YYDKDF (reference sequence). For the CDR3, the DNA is TGTGCCACCAGCAGAGATATTCAGCGTGGAAAACTGTTTTTT. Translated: CATSRDIQRGKLFF.

Here the CDR3 DNA reads TGCGCCAGCAGCACTAGCGGGACTGCGCAGTATTTT. Its translation is CASSTSGTAQYF. J is TRBJ2-3 and V is TRBV5-1; 10 positions agree with TRBD2. V trimming: 4 bases; J trimming: 10 bases; junction bases outside the gene matches: 3. Germline V gives CDR1 SGHRS, CDR2 YFSETQ. This CDR3 spans 12 amino acids.

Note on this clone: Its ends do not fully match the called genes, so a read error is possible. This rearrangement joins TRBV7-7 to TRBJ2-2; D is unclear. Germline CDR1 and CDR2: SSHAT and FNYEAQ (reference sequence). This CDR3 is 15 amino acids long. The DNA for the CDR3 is TGTGCTAGCAGCTTAGCTGGCACGATCACCGGGGAGCTGTTTTTT. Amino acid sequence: CASSLAGTITGELFF.

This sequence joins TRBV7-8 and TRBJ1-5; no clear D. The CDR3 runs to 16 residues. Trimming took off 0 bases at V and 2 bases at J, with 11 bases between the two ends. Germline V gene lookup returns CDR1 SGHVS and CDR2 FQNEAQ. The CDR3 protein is CASSLALFAGNQPQHF. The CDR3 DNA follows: TGTGCCAGCAGCTTAGCGCTGTTCGCAGGCAATCAGCCCCAGCATTTT.

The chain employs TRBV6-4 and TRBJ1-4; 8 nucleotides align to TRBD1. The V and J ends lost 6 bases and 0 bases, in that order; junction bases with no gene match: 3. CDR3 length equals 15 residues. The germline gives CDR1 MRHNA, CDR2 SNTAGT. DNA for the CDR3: TGTGCCAGCAGGCGACAGGGGACAACTAATGAAAAACTGTTTTTT. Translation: CASRRQGTTNEKLFF.

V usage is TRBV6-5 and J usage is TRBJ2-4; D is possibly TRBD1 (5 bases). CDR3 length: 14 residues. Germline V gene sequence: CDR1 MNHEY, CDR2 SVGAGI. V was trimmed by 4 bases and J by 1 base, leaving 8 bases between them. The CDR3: CASSSDSAKNIQYF. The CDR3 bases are TGTGCCAGCAGTTCAGACAGTGCCAAAAACATTCAGTACTTC.

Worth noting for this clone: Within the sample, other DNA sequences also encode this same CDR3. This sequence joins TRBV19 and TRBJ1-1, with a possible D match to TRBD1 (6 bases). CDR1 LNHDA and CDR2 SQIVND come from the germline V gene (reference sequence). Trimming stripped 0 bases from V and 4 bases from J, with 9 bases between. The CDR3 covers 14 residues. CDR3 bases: TGTGCCAGTAGTATAGATCGAGGGGGCACTGAAGCTTTCTTT. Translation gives CASSIDRGGTEAFF.

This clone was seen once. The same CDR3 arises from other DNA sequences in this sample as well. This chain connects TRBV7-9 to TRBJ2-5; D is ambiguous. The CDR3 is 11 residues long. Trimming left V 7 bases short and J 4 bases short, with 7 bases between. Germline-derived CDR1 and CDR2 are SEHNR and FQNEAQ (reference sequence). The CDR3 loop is CASTTGETQYF. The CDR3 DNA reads TGTGCCAGCACCACGGGAGAGACCCAGTACTTC.

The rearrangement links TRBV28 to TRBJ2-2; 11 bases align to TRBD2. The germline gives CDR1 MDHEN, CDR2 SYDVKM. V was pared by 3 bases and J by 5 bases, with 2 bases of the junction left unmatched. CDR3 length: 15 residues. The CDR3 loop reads CASSFASGGTGELFF. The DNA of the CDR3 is TGTGCCAGCAGTTTTGCTAGCGGGGGGACCGGGGAGCTGTTTTTT.

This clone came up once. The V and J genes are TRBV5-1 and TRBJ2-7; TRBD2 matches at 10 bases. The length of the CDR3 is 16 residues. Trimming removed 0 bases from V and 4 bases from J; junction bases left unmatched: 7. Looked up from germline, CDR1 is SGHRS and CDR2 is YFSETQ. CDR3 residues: CASSLEASGSSYEQYF. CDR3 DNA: TGCGCCAGCAGCTTGGAAGCTAGCGGGAGTTCTTACGAGCAGTACTTC.

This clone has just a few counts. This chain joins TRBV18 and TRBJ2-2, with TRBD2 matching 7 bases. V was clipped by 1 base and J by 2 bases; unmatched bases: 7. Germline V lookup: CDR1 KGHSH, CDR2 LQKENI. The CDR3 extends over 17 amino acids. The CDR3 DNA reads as TGTGCCAGCTCACCACAGGCGGGAGCAGGAAACACCGGGGAGCTGTTTTTT. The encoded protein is CASSPQAGAGNTGELFF.

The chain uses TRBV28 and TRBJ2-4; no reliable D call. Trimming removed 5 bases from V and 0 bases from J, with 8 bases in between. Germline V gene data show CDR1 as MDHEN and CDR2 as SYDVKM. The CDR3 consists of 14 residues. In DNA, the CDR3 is TGTGCCAGCAGTAGCTCCCTAGCCAAAAACATTCAGTACTTC. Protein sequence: CASSSSLAKNIQYF.

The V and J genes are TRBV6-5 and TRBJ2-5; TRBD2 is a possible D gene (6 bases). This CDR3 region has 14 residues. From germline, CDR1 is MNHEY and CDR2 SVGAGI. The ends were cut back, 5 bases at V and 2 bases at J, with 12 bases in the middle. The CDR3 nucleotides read TGTGCCAGCAGTCCCACGGGGGTTCAAGAGACCCAGTACTTC. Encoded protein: CASSPTGVQETQYF.

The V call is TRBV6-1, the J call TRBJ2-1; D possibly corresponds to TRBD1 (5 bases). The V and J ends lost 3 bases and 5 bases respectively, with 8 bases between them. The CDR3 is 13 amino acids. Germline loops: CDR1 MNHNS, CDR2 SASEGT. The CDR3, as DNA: TGTGCCAGCAGTGACCAGACAGACAATGAGCAGTTCTTC. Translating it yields CASSDQTDNEQFF.

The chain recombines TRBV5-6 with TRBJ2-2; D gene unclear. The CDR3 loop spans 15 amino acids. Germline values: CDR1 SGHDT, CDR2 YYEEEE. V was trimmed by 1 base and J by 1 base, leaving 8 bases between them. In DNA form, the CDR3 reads TGTGCCAGCAGCTTGCGGTCGGGGAACACCGGGGAGCTGTTTTTT. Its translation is CASSLRSGNTGELFF. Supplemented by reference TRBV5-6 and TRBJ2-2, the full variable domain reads DAGVTQSPTHLIKTRGQQVTLRCSPKSGHDTVSWYQQALGQGPQFIFQYYEEEERQRGNFPDRFSGHQFPNYSSELNVNALLLGDSALYLCASSLRSGNTGELFFGEGSRLTVL.

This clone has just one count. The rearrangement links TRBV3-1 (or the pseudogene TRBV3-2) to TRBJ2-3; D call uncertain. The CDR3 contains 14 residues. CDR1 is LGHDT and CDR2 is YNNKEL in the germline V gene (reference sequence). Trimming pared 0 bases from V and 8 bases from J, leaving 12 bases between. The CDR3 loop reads CASSQDQRRGTQYF. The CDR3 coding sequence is TGTGCCAGCAGCCAAGATCAGCGTCGAGGTACGCAGTATTTT.